This passage covers 13 T cell receptor beta chains from one sample sequenced in a study of cytomegalovirus exposure and HLA in healthy donors (TCRdb year 2017). The library relied on the immunoSEQ multiplex PCR assay. A mixture of 60 forward primers for TCR Vbeta segments and 13 reverse primers for TCR Jbeta segments was used in the multiplex PCR. The clones in this table, taken by TCRdb from immuneACCESS, are in-frame only. Not every clone is retained; where verified, under half of the shortfall comes from an unresolved V gene, and the cause of the rest is unknown. This sample holds about 180,000 clones; less than 90% were observed only once. The top ten clonotypes cover around 0.93% of the sample. The sequenced material came from PBMCs. The receptor source for this set is a man aged 25-45 years in good health and CMV-seronegative.

The chain uses TRBV14 and TRBJ2-5, with D maybe TRBD2 (6 bases). Trimming shortened V by 0 bases and J by 5 bases, and 19 bases separated the two germline ends. This CDR3 region has 17 residues. Looked up from germline, CDR1 is SGHDN and CDR2 is FVKESK. The CDR3 DNA reads TGTGCCAGCAGCCAAGAAAGGGAAGGGGTCCGGGGGGAGACCCAGTACTTC. This gives the protein CASSQEREGVRGETQYF.

The chain employs TRBV6-4 and TRBJ2-3; D unresolved. The CDR3 covers 14 residues. Germline CDR1 and CDR2: MRHNA and SNTAGT. V gave up 5 bases and J gave up 4 bases, with 13 bases separating them. As DNA, the CDR3 is TGTGCCAGCAGTCCTGCTTCGGCGGCAGATACGCAGTATTTT. Its protein product is CASSPASAADTQYF.

V is TRBV7-9 and J is TRBJ2-3, with D perhaps TRBD1 (7 bases). Germline lookup yields CDR1 SEHNR and CDR2 FQNEAQ (reference sequence). V lost 5 bases to trimming and J lost 2 bases, with 20 bases between them. The CDR3 sequence is 17 residues long. For the CDR3, the DNA is TGTGCCAGCAGCGAAAGAGGGGCAGGGGGGTTCACAGATACGCAGTATTTT. Its protein is CASSERGAGGFTDTQYF.

The chain recombines TRBV7-3 with TRBJ2-5, with a weak D call TRBD1 (5 bases). The closer fit of TRBJ2-7 to the DNA end suggests the J call may be wrong. The V gene's germline CDR1 is SGHTA and CDR2 FQGTGA. This CDR3 contains 22 residues. CDR3 bases: TGTGCCAGCAGCTTTATTAGGCCCTCACTCCTCAACAGGTCGTTAGACTCCTACGAGCAGTACTTC. This codes for CASSFIRPSLLNRSLDSYEQYF.

This chain links TRBV25-1 with TRBJ1-2; 8 nucleotides agree with TRBD1. The CDR3 totals 15 residues. Germline loops: CDR1 MGHDK, CDR2 SYGVNS. V was clipped by 2 bases and J by 3 bases; unmatched bases: 5. CDR3 coding DNA: TGTGCCAGCAGTGAAGGGGACAGGATAGACTATGGCTACACCTTC. Amino acids: CASSEGDRIDYGYTF.

This chain joins TRBV27 and TRBJ2-3, with D possibly being TRBD2 (5 bases). Trimming took 2 bases from V and 2 from J, leaving 14 bases between them. The germline V gene has CDR1 MNHEY and CDR2 SMNVEV (reference sequence). The CDR3 consists of 16 residues. The DNA for the CDR3 is TGTGCCAGCAGTTTAGGTCGGGAAATTGTCACAGATACGCAGTATTTT. This encodes CASSLGREIVTDTQYF.

The V and J genes are TRBV5-1 and TRBJ1-1, with D tentatively TRBD1 (6 bases). The V gene lost 5 bases and the J gene lost 1 base, with 12 bases spanning the gap. In germline, CDR1 is SGHRS, CDR2 YFSETQ. This CDR3 is built from 14 residues. Written as DNA, the CDR3 is TGCGCCAGCAGGACGAGACAGGAGAACACTGAAGCTTTCTTT. Translated: CASRTRQENTEAFF.

The chain couples TRBV9 to TRBJ2-7; a possible D gene is TRBD1 (6 bases). V was clipped by 3 bases and J by 1 base, with 14 bases between them. This CDR3 has 15 amino acids. CDR1 and CDR2 from the germline V gene are SGDLS and YYNGEE. CDR3 residues: CASSADSPPSYEQYF. The CDR3, as DNA: TGTGCCAGCAGCGCGGACAGTCCACCTTCCTACGAGCAGTACTTC.

This chain connects TRBV11-2 to TRBJ2-1; 12 bases map to TRBD1. This CDR3 is 15 amino acids long. The germline V gene has CDR1 SGHAT and CDR2 FQNNGV. The V segment lost 5 bases and the J segment 10 bases; nucleotides outside the gene matches: 9. Here the CDR3 DNA reads TGTGCCAGCAGCCCTGGGACAGGGGGCATCGGCGAGCAGTTCTTC. Its translation: CASSPGTGGIGEQFF.

The CDR3 DNA follows: TGTGCCAGCAGCTTGGACAGTTTCAGAGAGCAGTACTTC. As protein: CASSLDSFREQYF. The chain has TRBV5-6 and TRBJ2-5; D unclear. Germline V gene sequence: CDR1 SGHDT, CDR2 YYEEEE. This CDR3 has 13 residues. Between the trimmed V and J ends, which lost 0 bases and 11 bases, there was a span of 14 bases.

The chain links TRBV11-1 to TRBJ2-7, with D perhaps matching TRBD1 (6 bases). Germline-derived CDR1 and CDR2 are SGHAT and FQDESV (reference sequence). The CDR3 covers 12 residues. V was pared by 5 bases and J by 4 bases, with 9 bases between. CDR3 in amino acids: CASSTQGYEQYF. In DNA, the CDR3 is TGTGCCAGCAGCACACAGGGATACGAGCAGTACTTC. The entire variable domain, with the rest obtained from reference TRBV11-1 and TRBJ2-7, is as follows: EAEVAQSPRYKITEKSQAVAFWCDPISGHATLYWYRQILGQGPELLVQFQDESVVDDSQLPKDRFSAERLKGVDSTLKIQPAELGDSAMYLCASSTQGYEQYFGPGTRLTVT.

V gene TRBV28 combines with J gene TRBJ2-3, with TRBD2 as a possible D gene (6 bases). The CDR3 spans 15 residues. Germline CDR1 is MDHEN and CDR2 is SYDVKM. The V end was cut by 3 bases, the J end by 1 base, with 11 bases between. For the CDR3, the DNA is TGTGCCAGCAGTTTCGCGGGGACGGGCACAGATACGCAGTATTTT. Its translation: CASSFAGTGTDTQYF.

This chain connects TRBV6-5 to TRBJ2-7; D possibly corresponds to TRBD1 (6 bases). CDR1 MNHEY and CDR2 SVGAGI come from the germline V gene. The CDR3 runs to 15 residues. Deletions cut 6 bases from V and 1 base from J, with 16 bases between. The CDR3 reads CASSRHRDTSYEQYF. In DNA form, the CDR3 reads TGTGCCAGCAGCAGGCACCGGGACACTTCCTACGAGCAGTACTTC.